This T cell receptor (beta chain) was sequenced during a study of blood T cell repertoires in COVID-19 (dated by TCRdb to the early 2020s). Broadly, across the study: The collaborator samples originated in the United States, Italy and Spain and spanned the acute and convalescent phases of COVID-19. Nearly every sample came with metadata listing a de-identified subject ID, COVID-19 status, age in years and sex. Deeply sampled blood TCRbeta repertoires from subjects exposed to, actively infected with, or recovered from COVID-19 were included in the dataset. HLA class I and class II types, where available, came from metadata supplied by the sample provider rather than from assay-based typing. The material from the prospective study consisted of cDNA or gDNA derived from T cells, B-cell-depleted T cells, or PBMCs. The repertoires were made available in a free public database intended to serve as a resource for research on the immune response to SARS-CoV-2. Samples came from the ongoing ImmuneRACE study (first 160 participants) plus 1,254 subjects from 6 global collaborators.

This clone showed up just a few times. What this receptor recognizes is not known. Base quality data are lacking; no much larger clone is found one base away. CDR3 length: 15 amino acids, cysteine to phenylalanine. The CDR3 DNA has 45 bases and is translated from base 1. The V end loses 8 bases and the J end loses 0 bases, and a stretch of 16 bases separates them. Based on the germline V gene (reference sequence), the CDR1 and CDR2 sequences are MNHNY and SVGAGI. TCRbeta CDR3 regions were amplified from genomic DNA using the immunoSEQ Assay, a bias-controlled multiplex PCR. In the authors' own workflow: The number of nucleated cells in each sample was estimated by amplification of reference gene primers within the assay. Sequence reads were collapsed and filtered to measure the absolute abundance of every unique TCRbeta CDR3 rearrangement. For each sample, productive Simpson clonality was calculated as the square root of Simpson's diversity index across productive rearrangements. TCRdb took this table from immuneACCESS and kept in-frame rearrangements with V and J called. Such tables lack part of the clones; where checked against another copy, unresolved V genes explain under half of the gap, and the rest is unexplained. Clonal size and the V and J genes are those of that table, whereas D and trimming came from the DNA. This sample comprises 140,000 to 150,000 clones, 75% to 90% of them detected only once. The leading ten clones occupy roughly a tenth of the sample.

Each collaborating institution followed its own protocols to collect whole blood in K2EDTA tubes. Collaborator samples were shipped for TCRbeta analysis as frozen whole blood, isolated PBMCs, or DNA extracted from either sample type. The research as a whole found: How much clinical and demographic metadata was included differed by source and by participant, and the metadata was provided uncurated.

This receptor was taken from a man aged 55 to 69 with active or convalescent COVID-19. Input material: peripheral blood. The rearrangement combines TRBV6-6 with TRBJ1-1, and possibly TRBD1, on 6 matching bases. This receptor carries the CDR3 CASYRELIMNTEAFF. Read as DNA, the sequence is TGTGCCAGCTACAGGGAGCTGATAATGAACACTGAAGCTTTCTTT.